This is a list of T cell receptor beta chains from one sample in a study of shared clonotypes between healthy human individuals. Some clones are missing from TCRdb's copy, which holds only in-frame ones; the method was immunoSEQ multiplex PCR. The table has fewer than 3 million clones, about nine tenths seen once. Input material: naive CD4+ T cells from PBMCs. The receptors originated from a man aged 18 to 35 in good health. Some clones in this sample may be carry-over from other donors' samples. The CDR3 runs from the conserved cysteine through the conserved F or W. D genes are given only for firm matches. Rows give clone size only sometimes, using once, few, many, or a class for an expanded clone.

D,V,J,size,DNA,CDR3
.,TRBV5-1,TRBJ2-7,.,TGCGCCAGCAGCGGGGCAGGGGACGCCTACGAGCAGTACTTC,CASSGAGDAYEQYF
.,TRBV7-3,TRBJ2-7,.,TGTGCCAGCAGCTTAATAGGTTTTCCGGGAGAAGAGCAGTACTTC,CASSLIGFPGEEQYF
TRBD2,TRBV7-2,TRBJ2-3,.,TGTGCCAGCAGCTTAGGACTAGCGGGGAGAGATACGCAGTATTTT,CASSLGLAGRDTQYF
TRBD1,TRBV6-6,TRBJ2-7,.,TGTGCCAGCAGTTACTCTGGACAGGGGACGTCCTACGAGCAGTACTTC,CASSYSGQGTSYEQYF
TRBD1,TRBV5-4,TRBJ2-7,once,TGTGCCAGCAGCTCACCGGGACAGACCTACGAGCAGTACTTC,CASSSPGQTYEQYF
TRBD1,TRBV6-1,TRBJ1-1,.,TGTGCCAGCAGGGAAAGGGACAGGGGACCCACTGAAGCTTTCTTT,CASRERDRGPTEAFF
.,TRBV6-1,TRBJ2-1,.,TGTGCCAGCAGGCCTTTCCTTTACTACAATGAGCAGTTCTTC,CASRPFLYYNEQFF
TRBD1,TRBV2,TRBJ1-2,.,TGTGCCAGCAGTATACCGACAGGGGGCGAAAAGGTTAGGGTCGGCTACACCTTC,CASSIPTGGEKVRVGYTF
.,TRBV7-2,TRBJ2-5,.,TGTGCCAGCAGCTTAGGGTCCCCAGCAGGGCAAGAGACCCAGTACTTC,CASSLGSPAGQETQYF
TRBD1,TRBV11-1,TRBJ2-1,.,TGTGCCAGCAGCTCACAGGGGAATGAGCAGTTCTTC,CASSSQGNEQFF
.,TRBV18,TRBJ2-3,.,TGTGCCAGCTCACCACTTGCGGCTAGCACAGATACGCAGTATTTT,CASSPLAASTDTQYF
.,TRBV6-5,TRBJ1-5,.,TGTGCCAGCAGTAGCAGGACAGTTGGCAATCAGCCCCAGCATTTT,CASSSRTVGNQPQHF
.,TRBV7-2,TRBJ2-5,.,TGTGCCAGCAGCTTAGTTGGGTGGCAAGAGACCCAGTACTTC,CASSLVGWQETQYF
.,TRBV5-1,TRBJ1-4,.,TGCGCCAGCAGCAGACAGTGGCCCGAAGGTTTGTTTTTT,CASSRQWPEGLFF
.,TRBV5-1,TRBJ1-1,.,TGCGCCAGCAGCTTGTTGGGAGGTATGAACACTGAAGCTTTCTTT,CASSLLGGMNTEAFF